The 5 T cell receptor beta chains listed next were all sequenced from one sample in a study of T cell responses to AZD1222 COVID-19 vaccine. Profiled with immunoSEQ multiplex PCR; TCRdb holds only in-frame clones, not every one. The top ten hold roughly 13% of the sample, which has about 110,000 clones, around 90% seen once. The sequencing here drew on peripheral blood, taken on day 0 of MenACWY control vaccination. The receptors shown here come from an adult in good health.

This chain uses TRBV28 with TRBJ2-3; tentatively, D is TRBD1 or TRBD2 (5 bases each). CDR1 MDHEN and CDR2 SYDVKM come from the germline V gene. V lost 6 bases, J lost 4 bases, and 11 bases lay in between. CDR3 length: 13 residues. CDR3 sequence: CASRPGSPDTQYF. CDR3 coding DNA: TGTGCCAGCAGACCAGGGAGCCCAGATACGCAGTATTTT.

The chain carries TRBV27 and TRBJ1-6; D not certain. Trimming removed 8 bases at V and 3 bases at J, with 8 bases between. The CDR3 length is 13 residues. Germline loops: CDR1 MNHEY, CDR2 SMNVEV (reference sequence). Here the CDR3 reads CASGSFYNSPLHF. The CDR3 DNA reads TGTGCCAGCGGCAGTTTCTATAATTCACCCCTCCACTTT.

V and J are TRBV3-1 (or the pseudogene TRBV3-2) and TRBJ1-2; D is undetermined. CDR3 length equals 15 residues. V lost 0 bases to trimming and J lost 8 bases, with 16 bases between them. From germline, CDR1 is LGHDT and CDR2 YNNKEL (reference sequence). Here the CDR3 reads CASSQDSIRSGGYTF. Here the CDR3 DNA reads TGTGCCAGCAGCCAAGATTCTATAAGATCGGGCGGCTACACCTTC.

This chain links TRBV11-2 with TRBJ2-1, with D tentatively TRBD2 (5 bases). Between the trimmed V and J ends, which lost 5 bases and 5 bases, there was a span of 10 bases. This CDR3 spans 13 amino acids. CDR1 and CDR2 from the germline V gene are SGHAT and FQNNGV. The CDR3 region is CASSRGPNNEQFF. The CDR3 DNA sequence: TGTGCCAGCAGCCGAGGGCCCAACAATGAGCAGTTCTTC.

The genes are TRBV4-1 and TRBJ1-2; D may be TRBD1 (6 bases). Germline CDR1 is MGHRA and CDR2 is YSYEKL. CDR3 length: 15 residues. V lost 1 base and J 4 bases, leaving 13 bases between the germline ends. The CDR3 loop is CASSQGAGQIYGYTF. The DNA of the CDR3 is TGCGCCAGCAGCCAAGGTGCGGGACAAATCTATGGCTACACCTTC.